What follows are 14 T cell receptor beta chains derived from one specimen sequenced in a study of blood T cell repertoires in COVID-19. Profiled with immunoSEQ multiplex PCR; TCRdb holds only in-frame clones, not every one. The data contain about 200,000 clones, about 78% of them seen just once; the ten biggest clones take up around 6%. Source material: peripheral blood. The source is a woman aged 70 to 79 with acute or convalescent COVID-19.

This clone came up once. The chain has TRBV7-8 and TRBJ1-6; 8 nucleotides match TRBD1. Trimming at V came to 7 bases and at J to 10 bases, leaving 9 bases not matched to a gene. CDR3 length: 14 amino acids. Germline V CDR1 and CDR2: SGHVS, FQNEAQ. The CDR3 nucleotides read TGTGCCAGCAACCCCGGACAGGGCGGCTCACCCCTCCACTTT. Translated: CASNPGQGGSPLHF. The full variable domain, rest sourced from reference TRBV7-8 and TRBJ1-6, is GAGVSQSPRYKVAKRGQDVALRCDPISGHVSLFWYQQALGQGPEFLTYFQNEAQLDKSGLPSDRFFAERPEGSVSTLKIQRTQQEDSAVYLCASNPGQGGSPLHFGNGTRLTVT.

The V and J genes are TRBV12-3 or TRBV12-4 and TRBJ1-1; D not certain. The V end was cut by 3 bases, the J end by 4 bases, with 9 bases between. CDR3 length equals 13 residues. Written as DNA, the CDR3 is TGTGCCAGCAGTTTCACACAGACCACTGAAGCTTTCTTT. Translated: CASSFTQTTEAFF.

This clone was observed a handful of times. This CDR3 is CASQGSNTGELFF. Here the CDR3 DNA reads TGCGCCAGCCAGGGCTCGAACACCGGGGAGCTGTTTTTT. The gene calls are TRBV5-1 and TRBJ2-2; D might be TRBD1 (5 bases). CDR1 and CDR2 (germline): SGHRS, YFSETQ. The CDR3 consists of 13 residues. V was clipped by 7 bases and J by 0 bases, with 7 bases between them.

The chain joins TRBV28 to TRBJ1-2, with D perhaps matching TRBD1 (6 bases). Trimming cost V 2 bases and J 3 bases, with 13 bases left between them. The CDR3 runs 15 residues. CDR1 and CDR2 (germline): MDHEN, SYDVKM. The CDR3 spells CASSLGRGWDYGYTF. CDR3 bases: TGTGCCAGCAGTTTAGGCAGGGGCTGGGACTATGGCTACACCTTC.

This sequence joins TRBV7-2 and TRBJ2-5, with TRBD2 matching 15 bases. The germline CDR1 and CDR2 sequences are SGHTA and FQGNSA. The trim removed 5 bases at V and 5 bases at J, leaving 9 bases unmatched. The CDR3 runs 17 residues. The CDR3 DNA is TGTGCCAGCAGCCCCAGGACTAGCGGGAGGGCCGGTGAGACCCAGTACTTC. As protein: CASSPRTSGRAGETQYF.

The chain couples TRBV3-1 (or the pseudogene TRBV3-2) to TRBJ2-4; TRBD1 matches 7 bases. The CDR3 contains 19 residues. Per the germline V gene, CDR1 is LGHDT and CDR2 is YNNKEL (reference sequence). The J segment lost 4 bases and the V segment lost 0 bases, leaving 15 bases of the junction unmatched. CDR3 sequence reads: CASSQEAEQGIYTKNIQYF. In nucleotides, the CDR3 is TGTGCCAGCAGCCAAGAAGCCGAACAGGGGATTTATACTAAAAACATTCAGTACTTC.

This clone has just a few counts. This CDR3 reads CASSFSLYEQYF. CDR3 sequence (DNA): TGTGCCAGCAGTTTTAGTTTATACGAGCAGTACTTC. The chain couples TRBV12-3 or TRBV12-4 to TRBJ2-7; D not certain. The CDR3 contains 12 residues. V lost 3 bases and J 4 bases, leaving 7 bases between the germline ends.

The chain combines TRBV28 with TRBJ2-1, with D perhaps TRBD2 (6 bases). Germline V lookup: CDR1 MDHEN, CDR2 SYDVKM. CDR3 length: 17 residues. The germline V and J ends were trimmed by 5 bases and 5 bases, with 22 bases remaining between them. In DNA, the CDR3 is TGTGCCAGCAGTCTCCCGTTTCGGGAGTGGACTAACAATGAGCAGTTCTTC. Its translation: CASSLPFREWTNNEQFF. The complete variable domain, with remaining parts taken from reference TRBV28 and TRBJ2-1, reads DVKVTQSSRYLVKRTGEKVFLECVQDMDHENMFWYRQDPGLGLRLIYFSYDVKMKEKGDIPEGYSVSREKKERFSLILESASTNQTSMYLCASSLPFREWTNNEQFFGPGTRLTVL.

The gene calls are TRBV19 and TRBJ2-2; TRBD1 matches at 8 bases. CDR3 length: 14 amino acids. After removal of 4 bases from V and 7 bases from J, the junction contained 5 bases not matched to a gene. Germline values: CDR1 LNHDA, CDR2 SQIVND (reference sequence). The CDR3 sequence: CASSTSGGLGELFF. CDR3 DNA: TGTGCCAGTAGTACTTCAGGGGGCCTCGGGGAGCTGTTTTTT.

J is TRBJ2-3 and V is TRBV3-1 (or the pseudogene TRBV3-2), with 8 bases identical to TRBD2. The CDR3 is made up of 17 amino acids. Per germline, CDR1 LGHDT and CDR2 YNNKEL (reference sequence). V lost 3 bases to trimming and J lost 1 base; unmatched junction nucleotides: 9. In nucleotides, the CDR3 is TGTGCCAGCAGCCAGAGGCTAGCGGGCTCGGGCACAGATACGCAGTATTTT. Translating gives CASSQRLAGSGTDTQYF.

The CDR3 nucleotides are TGTGCCTGGAGTCTCGGACAGGCCTATGGCTACACCTTC. This sequence encodes CAWSLGQAYGYTF. The V call is TRBV30, the J call TRBJ1-2; 7 nucleotides match TRBD1. CDR1 and CDR2 from the germline V gene are GTSNPN and SVGIG (reference sequence). The CDR3 has 13 residues. J was trimmed by 4 bases and V by 2 bases; bases with no gene match: 4.

The chain is built from TRBV6-6 and TRBJ1-5; 7 nucleotides agree with TRBD1. In germline, CDR1 is MNHNY, CDR2 SVGAGI (reference sequence). CDR3 length equals 13 residues. The ends lost 8 bases at V and 5 bases at J; junction bases unmatched: 6. The CDR3 nucleotides read TGTGCCAGCCAGGGGGTTATGGATCAGCCCCAGCATTTT. Encoded protein: CASQGVMDQPQHF.

This chain connects TRBV27 to TRBJ1-1; TRBD1 matches at 9 bases. Germline loops: CDR1 MNHEY, CDR2 SMNVEV (reference sequence). The CDR3 length is 16 residues. J gave up 3 bases and V 4 bases, and 9 bases lay outside the gene matches. CDR3: CASSSTRDRDDTEAFF. The CDR3 DNA reads TGTGCCAGCAGTTCTACTCGGGACAGGGACGACACTGAAGCTTTCTTT.

V gene TRBV5-1 combines with J gene TRBJ2-7, with D possibly being TRBD1 (6 bases). Germline V lookup: CDR1 SGHRS, CDR2 YFSETQ. This CDR3 comprises 16 residues. V was shortened by 1 base and J by 0 bases, with 14 bases between the two germline ends. For the CDR3, the DNA is TGCGCCAGCAGCTTGTTGGCAGGACAGAGCTCCTACGAGCAGTACTTC. It is translated as CASSLLAGQSSYEQYF.